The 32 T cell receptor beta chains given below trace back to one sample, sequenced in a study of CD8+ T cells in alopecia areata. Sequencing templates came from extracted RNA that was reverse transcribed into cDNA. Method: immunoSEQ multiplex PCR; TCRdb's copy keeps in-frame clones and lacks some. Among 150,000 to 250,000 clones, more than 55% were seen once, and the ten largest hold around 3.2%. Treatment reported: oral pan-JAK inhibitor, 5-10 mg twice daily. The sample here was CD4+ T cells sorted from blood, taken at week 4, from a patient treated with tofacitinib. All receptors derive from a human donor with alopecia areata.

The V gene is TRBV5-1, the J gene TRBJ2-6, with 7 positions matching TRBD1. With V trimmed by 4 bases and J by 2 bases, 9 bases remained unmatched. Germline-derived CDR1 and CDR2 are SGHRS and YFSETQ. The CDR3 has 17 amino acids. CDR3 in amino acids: CASSPRQGRTGANVLTF. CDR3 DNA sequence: TGCGCCAGCAGCCCTAGACAGGGAAGGACTGGGGCCAACGTCCTGACTTTC.

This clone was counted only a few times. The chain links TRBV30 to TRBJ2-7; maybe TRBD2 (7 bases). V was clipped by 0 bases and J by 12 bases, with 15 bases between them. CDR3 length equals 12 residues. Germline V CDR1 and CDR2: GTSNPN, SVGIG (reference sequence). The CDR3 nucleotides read TGTGCCTGGAGTGTACTTCGGGGGGCGGCGTACTTC. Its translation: CAWSVLRGAAYF.

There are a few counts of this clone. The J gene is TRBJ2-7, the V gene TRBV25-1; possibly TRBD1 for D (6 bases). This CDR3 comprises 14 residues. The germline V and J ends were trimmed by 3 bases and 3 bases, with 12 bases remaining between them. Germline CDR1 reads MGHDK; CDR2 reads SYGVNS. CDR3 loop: CASSETGPLYEQYF. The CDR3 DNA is TGTGCCAGCAGTGAGACAGGTCCTCTCTACGAGCAGTACTTC.

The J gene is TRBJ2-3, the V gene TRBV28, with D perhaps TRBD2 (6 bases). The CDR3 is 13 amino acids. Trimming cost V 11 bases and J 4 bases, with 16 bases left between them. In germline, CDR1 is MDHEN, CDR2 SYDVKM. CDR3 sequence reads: CAGRFGSSDTQYF. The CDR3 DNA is TGTGCCGGACGTTTCGGGAGCTCAGATACGCAGTATTTT.

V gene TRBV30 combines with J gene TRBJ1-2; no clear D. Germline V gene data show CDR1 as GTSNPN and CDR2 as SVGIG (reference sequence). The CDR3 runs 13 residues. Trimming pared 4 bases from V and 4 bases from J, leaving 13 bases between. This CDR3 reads CAWTAGEFYGYTF. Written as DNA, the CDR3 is TGTGCCTGGACGGCGGGAGAGTTCTATGGCTACACCTTC.

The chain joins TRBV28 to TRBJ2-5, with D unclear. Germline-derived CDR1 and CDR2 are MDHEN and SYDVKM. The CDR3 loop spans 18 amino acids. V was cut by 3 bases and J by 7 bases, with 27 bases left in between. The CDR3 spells CASSLRTLGRVDQRTQYF. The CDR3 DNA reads TGTGCCAGCAGTTTGAGGACCCTTGGACGGGTGGACCAGAGGACCCAGTACTTC.

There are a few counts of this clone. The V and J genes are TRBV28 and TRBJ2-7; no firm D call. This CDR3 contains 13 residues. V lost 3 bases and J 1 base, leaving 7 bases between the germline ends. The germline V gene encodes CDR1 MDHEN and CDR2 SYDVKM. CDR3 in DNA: TGTGCCAGCAGTTTCCGGCAGTCCTACGAGCAGTACTTC. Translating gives CASSFRQSYEQYF.

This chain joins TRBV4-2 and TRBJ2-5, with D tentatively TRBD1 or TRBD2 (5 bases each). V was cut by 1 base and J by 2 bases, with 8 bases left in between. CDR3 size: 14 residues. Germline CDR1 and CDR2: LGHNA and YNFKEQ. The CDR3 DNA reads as TGTGCCAGCAGCCAAGTGGGGGTTCAAGAGACCCAGTACTTC. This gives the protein CASSQVGVQETQYF.

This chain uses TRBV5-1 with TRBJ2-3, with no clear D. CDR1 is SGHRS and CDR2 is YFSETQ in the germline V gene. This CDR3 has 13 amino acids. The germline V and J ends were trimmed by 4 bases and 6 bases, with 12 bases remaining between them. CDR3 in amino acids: CASSGAVVDTQYF. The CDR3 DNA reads TGCGCCAGCAGCGGAGCCGTTGTGGATACGCAGTATTTT.

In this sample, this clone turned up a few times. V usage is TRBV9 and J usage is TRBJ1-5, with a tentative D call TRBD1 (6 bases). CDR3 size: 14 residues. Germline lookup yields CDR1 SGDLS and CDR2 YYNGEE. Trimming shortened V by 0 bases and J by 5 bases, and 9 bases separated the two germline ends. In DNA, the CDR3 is TGTGCCAGCAGCGTAGGGGGGGCCTATCAGCCCCAGCATTTT. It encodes CASSVGGAYQPQHF.

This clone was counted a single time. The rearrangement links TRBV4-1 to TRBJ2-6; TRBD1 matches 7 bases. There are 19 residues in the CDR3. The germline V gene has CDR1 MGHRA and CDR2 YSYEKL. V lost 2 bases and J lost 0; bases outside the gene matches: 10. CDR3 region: CASSQSTGTARSGANVLTF. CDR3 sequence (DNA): TGCGCCAGCAGCCAATCCACCGGGACAGCACGCTCTGGGGCCAACGTCCTGACTTTC.

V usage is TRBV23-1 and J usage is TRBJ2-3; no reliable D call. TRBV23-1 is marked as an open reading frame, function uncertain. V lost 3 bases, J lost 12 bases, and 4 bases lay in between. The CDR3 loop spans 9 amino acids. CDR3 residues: CASSQTQYF. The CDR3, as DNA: TGCGCCAGCAGTCAGACCCAGTATTTT.

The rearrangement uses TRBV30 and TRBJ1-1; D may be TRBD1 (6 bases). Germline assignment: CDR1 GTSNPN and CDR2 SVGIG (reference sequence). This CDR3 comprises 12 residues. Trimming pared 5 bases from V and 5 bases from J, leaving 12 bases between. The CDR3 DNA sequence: TGTGCCTGGGACCGGGGGCGGACTGAAGCTTTCTTT. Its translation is CAWDRGRTEAFF.

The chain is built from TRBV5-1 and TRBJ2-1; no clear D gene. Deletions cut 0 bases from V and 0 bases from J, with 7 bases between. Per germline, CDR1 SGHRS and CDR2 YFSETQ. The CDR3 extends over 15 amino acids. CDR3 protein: CASSLAGASYNEQFF. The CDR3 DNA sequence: TGCGCCAGCAGCTTGGCGGGTGCCTCCTACAATGAGCAGTTCTTC.

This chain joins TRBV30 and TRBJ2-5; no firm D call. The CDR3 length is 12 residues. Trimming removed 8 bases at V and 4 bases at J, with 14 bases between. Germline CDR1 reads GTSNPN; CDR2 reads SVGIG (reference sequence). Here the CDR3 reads CAHAPGRETQYF. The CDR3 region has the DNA TGTGCCCACGCGCCCGGGCGAGAGACCCAGTACTTC.

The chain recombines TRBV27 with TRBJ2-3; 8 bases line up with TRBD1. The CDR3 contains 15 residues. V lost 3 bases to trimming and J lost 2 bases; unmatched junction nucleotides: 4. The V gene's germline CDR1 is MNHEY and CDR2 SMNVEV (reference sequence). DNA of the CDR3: TGTGCCAGCAGTTTCTGGCAGGGGGCCACAGATACGCAGTATTTT. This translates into CASSFWQGATDTQYF.

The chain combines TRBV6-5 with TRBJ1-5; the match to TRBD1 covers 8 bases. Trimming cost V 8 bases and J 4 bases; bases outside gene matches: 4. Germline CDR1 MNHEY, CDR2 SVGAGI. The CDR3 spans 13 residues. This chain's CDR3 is CASQGARNQPQHF. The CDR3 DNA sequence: TGTGCCAGCCAGGGGGCGAGAAATCAGCCCCAGCATTTT.

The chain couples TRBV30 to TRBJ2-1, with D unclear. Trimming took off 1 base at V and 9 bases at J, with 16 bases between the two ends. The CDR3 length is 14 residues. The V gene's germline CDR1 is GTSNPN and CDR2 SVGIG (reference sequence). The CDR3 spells CAWSGGRRTAEQFF. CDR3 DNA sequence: TGTGCCTGGAGTGGGGGTCGTCGCACGGCTGAGCAGTTCTTC.

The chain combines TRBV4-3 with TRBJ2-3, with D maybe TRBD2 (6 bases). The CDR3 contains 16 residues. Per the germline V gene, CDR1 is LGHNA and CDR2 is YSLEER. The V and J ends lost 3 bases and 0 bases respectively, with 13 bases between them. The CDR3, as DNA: TGCGCCAGCAGCCAGGGGGGACCCAGGAGCACAGATACGCAGTATTTT. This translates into CASSQGGPRSTDTQYF.

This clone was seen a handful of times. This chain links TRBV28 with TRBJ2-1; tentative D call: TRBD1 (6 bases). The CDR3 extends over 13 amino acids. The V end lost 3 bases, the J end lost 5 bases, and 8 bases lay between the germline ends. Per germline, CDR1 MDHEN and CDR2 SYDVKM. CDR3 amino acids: CASSLNRDNEQFF. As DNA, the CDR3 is TGTGCCAGCAGTTTGAACAGGGACAATGAGCAGTTCTTC.

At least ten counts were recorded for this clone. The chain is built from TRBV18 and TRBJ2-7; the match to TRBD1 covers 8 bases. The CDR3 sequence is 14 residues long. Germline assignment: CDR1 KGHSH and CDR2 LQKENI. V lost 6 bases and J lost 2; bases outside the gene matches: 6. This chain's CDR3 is CASSQGAQTYEQYF. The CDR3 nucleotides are TGTGCCAGCTCCCAGGGGGCACAGACCTACGAGCAGTACTTC.

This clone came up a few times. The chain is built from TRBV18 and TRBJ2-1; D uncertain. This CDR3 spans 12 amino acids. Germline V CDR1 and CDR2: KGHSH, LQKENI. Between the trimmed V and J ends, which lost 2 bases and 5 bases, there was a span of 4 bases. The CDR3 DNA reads TGTGCCAGCTCACCAGGGAACAATGAGCAGTTCTTC. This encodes CASSPGNNEQFF.

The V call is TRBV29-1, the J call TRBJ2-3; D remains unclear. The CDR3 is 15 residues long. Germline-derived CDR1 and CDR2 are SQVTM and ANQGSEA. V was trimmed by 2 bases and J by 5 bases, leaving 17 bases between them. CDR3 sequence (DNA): TGCAGCGTTGAAAGACCCTCCGGGTGGAGAGATACGCAGTATTTT. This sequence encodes CSVERPSGWRDTQYF.

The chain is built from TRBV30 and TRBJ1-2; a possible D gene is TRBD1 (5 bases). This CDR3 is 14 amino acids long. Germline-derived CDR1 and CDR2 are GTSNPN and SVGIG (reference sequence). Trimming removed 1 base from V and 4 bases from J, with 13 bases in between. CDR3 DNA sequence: TGTGCCTGGAGTGACCTAATCGGGGCCTATGGCTACACCTTC. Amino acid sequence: CAWSDLIGAYGYTF. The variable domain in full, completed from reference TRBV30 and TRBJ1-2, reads SQTIHQWPATLVQPVGSPLSLECTVEGTSNPNLYWYRQAAGRGLQLLFYSVGIGQISSEVPQNLSASRPQDRQFILSSKKLLLSDSGFYLCAWSDLIGAYGYTFGSGTRLTVV.

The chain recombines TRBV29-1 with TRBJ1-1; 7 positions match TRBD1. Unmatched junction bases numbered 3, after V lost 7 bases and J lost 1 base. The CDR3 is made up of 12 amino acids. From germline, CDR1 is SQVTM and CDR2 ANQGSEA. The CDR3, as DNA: TGCAGCGCGGACAGGTCGAACACTGAAGCTTTCTTT. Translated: CSADRSNTEAFF.

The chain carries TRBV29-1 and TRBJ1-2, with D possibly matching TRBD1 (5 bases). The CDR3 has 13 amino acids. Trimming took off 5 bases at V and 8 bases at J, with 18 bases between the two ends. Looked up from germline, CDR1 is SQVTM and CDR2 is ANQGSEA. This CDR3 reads CSVPSGGYGGYTF. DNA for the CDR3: TGCAGCGTTCCAAGCGGGGGATATGGCGGCTACACCTTC.

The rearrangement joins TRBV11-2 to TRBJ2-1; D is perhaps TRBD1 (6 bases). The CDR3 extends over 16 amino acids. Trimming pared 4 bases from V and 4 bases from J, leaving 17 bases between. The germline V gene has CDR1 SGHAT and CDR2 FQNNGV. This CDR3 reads CASSSLSGTTYNEQFF. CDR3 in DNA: TGTGCCAGCAGCTCACTCTCCGGGACAACATACAATGAGCAGTTCTTC.

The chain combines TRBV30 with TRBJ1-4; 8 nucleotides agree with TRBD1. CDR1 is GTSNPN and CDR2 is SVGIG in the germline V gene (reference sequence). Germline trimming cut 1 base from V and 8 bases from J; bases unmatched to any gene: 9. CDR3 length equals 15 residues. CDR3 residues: CAWSGDRPRVEKLFF. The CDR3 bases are TGTGCCTGGAGTGGGGACAGGCCTAGGGTGGAAAAACTGTTTTTT.

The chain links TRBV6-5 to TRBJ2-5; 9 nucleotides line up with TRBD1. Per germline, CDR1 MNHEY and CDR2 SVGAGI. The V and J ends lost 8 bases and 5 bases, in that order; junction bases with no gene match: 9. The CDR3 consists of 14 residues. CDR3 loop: CASVNRGLGETQYF. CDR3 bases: TGTGCCAGCGTCAACAGGGGGCTCGGGGAGACCCAGTACTTC.

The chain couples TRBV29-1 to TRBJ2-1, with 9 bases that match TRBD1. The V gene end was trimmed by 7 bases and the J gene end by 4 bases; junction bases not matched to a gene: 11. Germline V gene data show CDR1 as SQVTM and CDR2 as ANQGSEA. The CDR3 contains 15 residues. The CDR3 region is CSDRPNRGPYNEQFF. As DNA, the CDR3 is TGCAGCGACCGCCCCAACAGGGGGCCTTACAATGAGCAGTTCTTC.

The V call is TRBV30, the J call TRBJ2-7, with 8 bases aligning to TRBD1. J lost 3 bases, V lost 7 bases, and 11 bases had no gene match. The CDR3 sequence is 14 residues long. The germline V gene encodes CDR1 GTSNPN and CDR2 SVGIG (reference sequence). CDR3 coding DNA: TGTGCCTTAGGGCGGGACAGGTCTTTCTACGAGCAGTACTTC. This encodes CALGRDRSFYEQYF.

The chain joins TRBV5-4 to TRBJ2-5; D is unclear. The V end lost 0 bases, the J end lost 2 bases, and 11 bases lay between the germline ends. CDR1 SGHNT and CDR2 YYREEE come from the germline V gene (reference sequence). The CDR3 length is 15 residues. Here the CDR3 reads CASSLGGRVQETQYF. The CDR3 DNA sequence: TGTGCCAGCAGCTTGGGAGGCCGAGTTCAAGAGACCCAGTACTTC.